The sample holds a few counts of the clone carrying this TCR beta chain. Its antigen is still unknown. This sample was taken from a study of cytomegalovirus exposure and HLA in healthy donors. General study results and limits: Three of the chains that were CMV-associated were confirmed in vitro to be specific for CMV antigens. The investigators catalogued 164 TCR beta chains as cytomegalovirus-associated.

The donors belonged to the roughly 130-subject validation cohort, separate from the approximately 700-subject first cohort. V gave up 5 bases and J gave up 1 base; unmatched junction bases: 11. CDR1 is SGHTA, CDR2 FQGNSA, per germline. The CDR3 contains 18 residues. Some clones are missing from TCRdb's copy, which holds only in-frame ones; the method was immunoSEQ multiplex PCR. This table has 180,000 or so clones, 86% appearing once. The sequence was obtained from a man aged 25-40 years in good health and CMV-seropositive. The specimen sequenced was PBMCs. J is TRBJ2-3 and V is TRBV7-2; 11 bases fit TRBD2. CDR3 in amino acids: CASSPRRPGLAGTDTQYF. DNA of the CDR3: TGTGCCAGCAGCCCCCGCCGTCCGGGACTAGCGGGCACAGATACGCAGTATTTT.